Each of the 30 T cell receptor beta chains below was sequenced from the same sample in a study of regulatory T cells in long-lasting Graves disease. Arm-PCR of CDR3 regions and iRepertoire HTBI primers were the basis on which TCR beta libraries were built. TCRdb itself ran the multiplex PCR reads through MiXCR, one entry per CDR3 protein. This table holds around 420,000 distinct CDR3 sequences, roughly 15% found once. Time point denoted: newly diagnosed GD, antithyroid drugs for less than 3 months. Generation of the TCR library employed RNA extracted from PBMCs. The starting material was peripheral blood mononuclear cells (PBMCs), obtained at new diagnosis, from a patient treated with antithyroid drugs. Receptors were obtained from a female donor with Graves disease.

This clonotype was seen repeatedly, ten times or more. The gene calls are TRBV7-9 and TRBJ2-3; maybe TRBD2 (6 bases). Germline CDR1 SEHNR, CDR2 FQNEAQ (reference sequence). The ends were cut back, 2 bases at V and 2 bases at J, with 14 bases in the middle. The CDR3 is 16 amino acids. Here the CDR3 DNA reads TGTGCCAGCAGCTTAAAGCGTGCGGGACCCACAGATACGCAGTATTTT. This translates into CASSLKRAGPTDTQYF. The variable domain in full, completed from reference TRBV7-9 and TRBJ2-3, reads DTGVSQNPRHKITKRGQNVTFRCDPISEHNRLYWYRQTLGQGPEFLTYFQNEAQLEKSRLLSDRFSAERPKGSFSTLEIQRTEQGDSAMYLCASSLKRAGPTDTQYFGPGTRLTVL.

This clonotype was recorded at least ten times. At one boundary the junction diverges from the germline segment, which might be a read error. CDR3 sequence reads: CSARDRERGNTEAFF. CDR3 nucleotide sequence: TGCAGTGCGAGAGACAGGGAAAGGGGAAACACTGAAGCTTTCTTT. V is TRBV20-1 and J is TRBJ1-1, with 7 bases aligning to TRBD1. Looked up from germline, CDR1 is DFQATT and CDR2 is SNEGSKA (reference sequence). The CDR3 contains 15 residues.

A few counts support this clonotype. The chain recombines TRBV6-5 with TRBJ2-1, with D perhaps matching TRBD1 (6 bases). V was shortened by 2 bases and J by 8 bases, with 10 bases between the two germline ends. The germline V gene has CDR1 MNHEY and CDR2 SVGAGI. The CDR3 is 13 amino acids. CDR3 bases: TGTGCCAGCAGTTACCAGGGGTCGGATGAGCAGTTCTTC. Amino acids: CASSYQGSDEQFF.

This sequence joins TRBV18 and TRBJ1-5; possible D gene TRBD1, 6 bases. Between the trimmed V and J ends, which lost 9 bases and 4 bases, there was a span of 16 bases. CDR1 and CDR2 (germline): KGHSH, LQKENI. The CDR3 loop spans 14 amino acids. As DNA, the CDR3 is TGTGCCAGTAAGTCGGGGGGCCAGAATCAGCCCCAGCATTTT. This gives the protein CASKSGGQNQPQHF.

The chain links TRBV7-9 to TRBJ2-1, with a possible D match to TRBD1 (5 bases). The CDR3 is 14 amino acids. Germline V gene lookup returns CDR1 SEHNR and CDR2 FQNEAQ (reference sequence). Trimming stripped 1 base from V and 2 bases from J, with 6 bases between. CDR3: CASSLGQTYNEQFF. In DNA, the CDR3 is TGTGCCAGCAGCTTAGGACAGACCTACAATGAGCAGTTCTTC.

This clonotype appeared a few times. The CDR3 reads CASSLTVANEQFF. The CDR3 DNA follows: TGTGCCAGCAGCTTAACCGTGGCCAATGAGCAGTTCTTC. The chain combines TRBV7-3 with TRBJ2-1; D remains unclear. Per germline, CDR1 SGHTA and CDR2 FQGTGA. The ends were cut back, 0 bases at V and 6 bases at J, with 6 bases in the middle. CDR3 length: 13 residues.

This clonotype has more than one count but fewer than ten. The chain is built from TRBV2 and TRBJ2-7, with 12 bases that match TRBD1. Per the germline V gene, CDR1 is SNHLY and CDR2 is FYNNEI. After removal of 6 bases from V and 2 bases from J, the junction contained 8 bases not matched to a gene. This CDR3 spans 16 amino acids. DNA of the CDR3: TGTGCCAGCAGGGAACCCGGGACAGGGGGCGCCTACGAGCAGTACTTC. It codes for CASREPGTGGAYEQYF.

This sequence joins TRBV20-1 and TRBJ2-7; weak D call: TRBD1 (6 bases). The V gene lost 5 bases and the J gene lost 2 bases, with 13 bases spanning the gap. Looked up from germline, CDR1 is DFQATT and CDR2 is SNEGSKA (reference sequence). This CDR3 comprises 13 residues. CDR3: CSAGHRVPYEQYF. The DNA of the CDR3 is TGCAGTGCTGGTCACAGGGTCCCCTACGAGCAGTACTTC.

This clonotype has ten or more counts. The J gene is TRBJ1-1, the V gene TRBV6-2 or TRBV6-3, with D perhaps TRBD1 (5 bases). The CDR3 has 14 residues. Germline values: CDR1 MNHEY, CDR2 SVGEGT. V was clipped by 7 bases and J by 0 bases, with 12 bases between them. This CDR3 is CASTPGGMNTEAFF. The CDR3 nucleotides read TGTGCCAGCACCCCGGGGGGAATGAACACTGAAGCTTTCTTT.

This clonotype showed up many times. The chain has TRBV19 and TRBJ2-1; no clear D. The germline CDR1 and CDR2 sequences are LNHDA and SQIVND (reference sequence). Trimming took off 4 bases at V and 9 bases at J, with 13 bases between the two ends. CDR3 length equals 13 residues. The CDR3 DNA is TGTGCCAGTAGTAGACCGATTTCCGTTGAGCAGTTCTTC. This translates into CASSRPISVEQFF.

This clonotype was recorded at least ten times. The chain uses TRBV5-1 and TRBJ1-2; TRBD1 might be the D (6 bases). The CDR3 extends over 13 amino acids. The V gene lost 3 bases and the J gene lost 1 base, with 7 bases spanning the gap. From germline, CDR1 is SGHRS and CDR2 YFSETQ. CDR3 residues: CASSWDNNYGYTF. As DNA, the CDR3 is TGCGCCAGCAGCTGGGACAATAACTATGGCTACACCTTC.

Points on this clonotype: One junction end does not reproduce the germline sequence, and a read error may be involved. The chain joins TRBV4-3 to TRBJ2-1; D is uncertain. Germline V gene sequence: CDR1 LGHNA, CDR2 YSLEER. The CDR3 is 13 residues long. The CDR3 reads CASSLGVYNEQLF. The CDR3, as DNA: TGCGCCAGCAGCCTAGGAGTCTATAATGAGCAGCTCTTC.

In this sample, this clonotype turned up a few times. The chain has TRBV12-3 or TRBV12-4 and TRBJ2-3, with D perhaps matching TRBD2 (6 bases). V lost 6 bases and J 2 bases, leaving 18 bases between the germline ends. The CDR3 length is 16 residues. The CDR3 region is CASSQSGRLVTDTQYF. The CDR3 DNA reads TGTGCCAGCAGCCAAAGTGGGAGACTAGTCACAGATACGCAGTATTTT.

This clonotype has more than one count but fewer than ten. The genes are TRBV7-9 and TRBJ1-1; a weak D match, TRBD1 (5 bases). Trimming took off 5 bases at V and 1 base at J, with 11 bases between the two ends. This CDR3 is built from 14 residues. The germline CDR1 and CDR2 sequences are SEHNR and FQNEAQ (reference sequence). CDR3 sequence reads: CASSPPGENTEAFF. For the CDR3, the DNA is TGTGCCAGCAGCCCTCCGGGGGAGAACACTGAAGCTTTCTTT.

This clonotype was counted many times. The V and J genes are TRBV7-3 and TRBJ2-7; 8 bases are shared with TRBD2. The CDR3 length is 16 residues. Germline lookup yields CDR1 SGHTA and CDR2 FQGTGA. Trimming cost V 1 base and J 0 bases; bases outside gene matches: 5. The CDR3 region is CASSLRGGTSSYEQYF. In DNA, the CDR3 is TGTGCCAGCAGCTTAAGAGGCGGGACTAGCTCCTACGAGCAGTACTTC.

This chain's CDR3 is CASSAGTNNSPLHF. CDR3 sequence (DNA): TGTGCCAGCAGCGCCGGGACAAACAATTCACCCCTCCACTTT. The chain is built from TRBV9 and TRBJ1-6, with a tentative D call TRBD1 (6 bases). V was trimmed by 3 bases and J by 7 bases, leaving 11 bases between them. This CDR3 region has 14 residues. Germline V gene data show CDR1 as SGDLS and CDR2 as YYNGEE. Full variable domain (missing parts from reference TRBV9 and TRBJ1-6): DSGVTQTPKHLITATGQRVTLRCSPRSGDLSVYWYQQSLDQGLQFLIQYYNGEERAKGNILERFSAQQFPDLHSELNLSSLELGDSALYFCASSAGTNNSPLHFGNGTRLTVT.

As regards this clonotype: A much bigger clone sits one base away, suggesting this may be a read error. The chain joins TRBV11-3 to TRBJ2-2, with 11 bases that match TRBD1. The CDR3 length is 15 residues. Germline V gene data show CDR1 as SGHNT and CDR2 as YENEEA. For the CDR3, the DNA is TGTGCCAGCAGCGAGGGACAGGGGGACACCGGGGAGCTGCTTTTT. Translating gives CASSEGQGDTGELLF.

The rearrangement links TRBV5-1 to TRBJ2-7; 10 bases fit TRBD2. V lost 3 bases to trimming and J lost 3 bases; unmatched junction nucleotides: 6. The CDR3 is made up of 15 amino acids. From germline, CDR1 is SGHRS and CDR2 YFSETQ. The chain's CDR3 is CASSSTSGAHYEQYF. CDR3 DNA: TGCGCCAGCAGCTCCACTAGCGGGGCCCACTACGAGCAGTACTTC.

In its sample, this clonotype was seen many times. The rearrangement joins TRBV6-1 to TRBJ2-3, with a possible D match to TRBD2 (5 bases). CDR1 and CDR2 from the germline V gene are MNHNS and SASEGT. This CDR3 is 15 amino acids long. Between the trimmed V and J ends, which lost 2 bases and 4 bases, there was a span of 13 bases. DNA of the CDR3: TGTGCCAGCAGTGAATTACCGAGGGTCCCAGATACGCAGTATTTT. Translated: CASSELPRVPDTQYF.

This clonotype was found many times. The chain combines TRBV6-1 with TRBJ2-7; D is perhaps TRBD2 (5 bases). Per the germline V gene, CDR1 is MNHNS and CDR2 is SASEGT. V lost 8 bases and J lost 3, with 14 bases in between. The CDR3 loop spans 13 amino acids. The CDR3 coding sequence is TGTGCCAGCGGCTTTTGGAGGAGCTACGAGCAGTACTTC. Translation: CASGFWRSYEQYF.

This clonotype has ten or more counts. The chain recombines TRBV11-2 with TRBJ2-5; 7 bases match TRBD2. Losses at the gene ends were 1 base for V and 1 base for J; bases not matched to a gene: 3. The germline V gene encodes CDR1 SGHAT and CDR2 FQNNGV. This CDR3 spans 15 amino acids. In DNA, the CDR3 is TGTGCCAGCAGCTTAGTGGCGGGGGTCCAAGAGACCCAGTACTTC. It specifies CASSLVAGVQETQYF.

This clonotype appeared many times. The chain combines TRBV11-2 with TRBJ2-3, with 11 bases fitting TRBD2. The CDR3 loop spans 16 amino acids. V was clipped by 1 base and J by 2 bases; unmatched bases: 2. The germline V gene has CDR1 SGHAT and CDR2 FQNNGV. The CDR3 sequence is CASSLVAGGITDTQYF. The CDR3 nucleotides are TGTGCCAGCAGCTTAGTAGCGGGAGGGATCACAGATACGCAGTATTTT.

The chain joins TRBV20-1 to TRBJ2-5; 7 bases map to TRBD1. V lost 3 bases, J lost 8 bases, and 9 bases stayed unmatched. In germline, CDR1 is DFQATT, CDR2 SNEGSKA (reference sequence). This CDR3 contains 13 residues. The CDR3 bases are TGCAGTGCTAGGCCGGGACAGTTTACAACCCAGTACTTC. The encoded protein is CSARPGQFTTQYF.

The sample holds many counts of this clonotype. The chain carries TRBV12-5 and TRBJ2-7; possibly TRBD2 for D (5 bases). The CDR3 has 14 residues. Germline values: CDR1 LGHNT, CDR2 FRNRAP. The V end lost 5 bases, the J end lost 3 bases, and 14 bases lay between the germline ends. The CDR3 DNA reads TGTGCTAGTGGTCCCTCCACTAGGAACTACGAGCAGTACTTC. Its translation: CASGPSTRNYEQYF.

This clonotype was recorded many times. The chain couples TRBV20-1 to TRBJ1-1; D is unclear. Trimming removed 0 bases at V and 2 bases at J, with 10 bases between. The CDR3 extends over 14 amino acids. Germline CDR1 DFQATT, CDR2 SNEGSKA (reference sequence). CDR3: CSAREMTLNTEAFF. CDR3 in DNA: TGCAGTGCTAGAGAGATGACCCTTAACACTGAAGCTTTCTTT.

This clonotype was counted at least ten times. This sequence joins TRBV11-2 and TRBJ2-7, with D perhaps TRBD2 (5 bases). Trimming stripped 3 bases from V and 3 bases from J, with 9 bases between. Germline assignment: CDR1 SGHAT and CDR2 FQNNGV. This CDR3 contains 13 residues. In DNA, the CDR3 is TGTGCCAGCAGCTTCGCCGGGATCTACGAGCAGTACTTC. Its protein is CASSFAGIYEQYF.

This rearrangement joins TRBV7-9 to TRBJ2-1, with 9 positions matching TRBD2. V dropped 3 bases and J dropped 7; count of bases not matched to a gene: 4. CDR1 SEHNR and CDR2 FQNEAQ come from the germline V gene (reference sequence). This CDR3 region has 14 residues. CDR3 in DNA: TGTGCCAGCAGCTTTAGCGGGAGTACAAATGAGCAGTTCTTC. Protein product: CASSFSGSTNEQFF.

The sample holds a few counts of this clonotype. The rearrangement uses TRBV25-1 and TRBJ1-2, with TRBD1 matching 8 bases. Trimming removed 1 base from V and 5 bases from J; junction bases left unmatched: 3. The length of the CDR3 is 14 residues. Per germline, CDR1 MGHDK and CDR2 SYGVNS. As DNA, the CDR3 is TGTGCCAGCAGTGAATTGGACAGGGATTATGGCTACACCTTC. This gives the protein CASSELDRDYGYTF.

The CDR3 sequence is CASSPPLIYRTGELFF. The DNA for the CDR3 is TGTGCCAGCAGCCCCCCGTTGATATACCGCACCGGGGAGCTGTTTTTT. V and J are TRBV5-5 and TRBJ2-2; D remains ambiguous. Trimming stripped 4 bases from V and 4 bases from J, with 17 bases between. Germline V lookup: CDR1 SGHKS, CDR2 YYEKEE (reference sequence). CDR3 length: 16 amino acids.

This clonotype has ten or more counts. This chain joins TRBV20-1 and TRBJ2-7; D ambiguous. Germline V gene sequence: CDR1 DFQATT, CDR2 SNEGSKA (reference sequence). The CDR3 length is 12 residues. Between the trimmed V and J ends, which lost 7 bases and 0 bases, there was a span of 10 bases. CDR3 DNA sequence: TGCAGTGTTCCTAGAGCCTCCTACGAGCAGTACTTC. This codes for CSVPRASYEQYF.